The TCR beta chain described here comes from a study of blood T cell repertoires in COVID-19. On the study more broadly: Material from acute and convalescent COVID-19 was sourced from the United States, Italy and Spain. PBMCs, B-cell-depleted T cells, or T cells provided the cDNA or gDNA that made up the material.

This CDR3 spans 16 amino acids. Germline V gene sequence: CDR1 MNHEY, CDR2 SVGAGI. V was cut by 0 bases and J by 0 bases, with 6 bases left in between. Sequenced by immunoSEQ multiplex PCR; TCRdb stores in-frame clones only, minus some. The sample contains 300,000 to 400,000 clones, approximately 85% of which appear only once. The chain links TRBV6-5 to TRBJ2-6, with D uncertain. The sample was peripheral blood. The sequence was obtained from a human donor in a cohort sampled during active COVID-19. The DNA for the CDR3 is TGTGCCAGCAGTTACTCGGCAGGCTCTGGGGCCAACGTCCTGACTTTC. Translation gives CASSYSAGSGANVLTF.